Included here is one TCR beta chain sequence, with context. This table comes from immunoSEQ multiplex PCR, and its TCRdb copy is limited to in-frame clones, with some not included. Seen here are 100,000 to 120,000 clones, 81% observed once, and the top ten hold approximately 1.5%. The data were taken from a study of blood T cell repertoires in COVID-19. Study background: From the United States, Italy and Spain came samples of acute and convalescent COVID-19.

V lost 3 bases, J lost 5 bases, and 4 bases stayed unmatched. Germline V gene data show CDR1 as LGHDT and CDR2 as YNNKEL (reference sequence). This CDR3 contains 14 residues. V and J are TRBV3-1 (or the pseudogene TRBV3-2) and TRBJ1-5, with 7 bases lining up with TRBD1. Material: peripheral blood. The sequence was collected from a man between 50 and 59 years old with acute or convalescent COVID-19. The CDR3 nucleotides are TGTGCCAGCAGCCAGAGGACAGGTTATCAGCCCCAGCATTTT. Translation gives CASSQRTGYQPQHF.